This T cell receptor (beta chain) appears in the sequencing data of a study of T cell responses to AZD1222 COVID-19 vaccine. Study-level results: Spike-wide vaccine-associated CD4 TCRs dominated at 160-218 and 743-854. Spike-specific TCR repertoires showed rising breadth and depth after two AZD1222 doses.

Worth noting for this clone: Its matching antigen is unknown.

Germline V gives CDR1 LGHDT, CDR2 YNNKEL (reference sequence). The CDR3 loop spans 11 amino acids. V shed 4 bases and J shed 7 bases, with 8 bases lying between them. Clones were sequenced by immunoSEQ multiplex PCR, and TCRdb holds only the in-frame ones, with some missing. The sample holds over 100,000 clones, roughly 80% seen once. The sequence was obtained from an adult in good health. The chain carries TRBV3-1 (or the pseudogene TRBV3-2) and TRBJ2-7; no definite D call. The source material was peripheral blood, sampled on day 0 of AZD1222 vaccination. CDR3 in DNA: TGTGCCAGCAGCCGCCGGTTTGAGCAGTACTTC. Its protein is CASSRRFEQYF.